This T cell receptor beta chain was obtained from a study of blood T cell repertoires in COVID-19. Measured with immunoSEQ multiplex PCR; TCRdb has only the in-frame clones, and not every one. The table includes around 160,000 clones, 75% to 90% detected once. V was pared by 3 bases and J by 0 bases, with 9 bases between. In germline, CDR1 is SGHDT, CDR2 YYEEEE. This CDR3 is built from 14 residues. The clonotype was recovered from a woman aged 55-69 years who had recovered from COVID-19. The V call is TRBV5-6, the J call TRBJ1-2; D not certain. The material sequenced was PBMCs or T cells enriched from blood (not recorded which). CDR3 region: CASSSGVPNYGYTF. The CDR3 DNA reads as TGTGCCAGCAGCTCCGGGGTCCCTAACTATGGCTACACCTTC.